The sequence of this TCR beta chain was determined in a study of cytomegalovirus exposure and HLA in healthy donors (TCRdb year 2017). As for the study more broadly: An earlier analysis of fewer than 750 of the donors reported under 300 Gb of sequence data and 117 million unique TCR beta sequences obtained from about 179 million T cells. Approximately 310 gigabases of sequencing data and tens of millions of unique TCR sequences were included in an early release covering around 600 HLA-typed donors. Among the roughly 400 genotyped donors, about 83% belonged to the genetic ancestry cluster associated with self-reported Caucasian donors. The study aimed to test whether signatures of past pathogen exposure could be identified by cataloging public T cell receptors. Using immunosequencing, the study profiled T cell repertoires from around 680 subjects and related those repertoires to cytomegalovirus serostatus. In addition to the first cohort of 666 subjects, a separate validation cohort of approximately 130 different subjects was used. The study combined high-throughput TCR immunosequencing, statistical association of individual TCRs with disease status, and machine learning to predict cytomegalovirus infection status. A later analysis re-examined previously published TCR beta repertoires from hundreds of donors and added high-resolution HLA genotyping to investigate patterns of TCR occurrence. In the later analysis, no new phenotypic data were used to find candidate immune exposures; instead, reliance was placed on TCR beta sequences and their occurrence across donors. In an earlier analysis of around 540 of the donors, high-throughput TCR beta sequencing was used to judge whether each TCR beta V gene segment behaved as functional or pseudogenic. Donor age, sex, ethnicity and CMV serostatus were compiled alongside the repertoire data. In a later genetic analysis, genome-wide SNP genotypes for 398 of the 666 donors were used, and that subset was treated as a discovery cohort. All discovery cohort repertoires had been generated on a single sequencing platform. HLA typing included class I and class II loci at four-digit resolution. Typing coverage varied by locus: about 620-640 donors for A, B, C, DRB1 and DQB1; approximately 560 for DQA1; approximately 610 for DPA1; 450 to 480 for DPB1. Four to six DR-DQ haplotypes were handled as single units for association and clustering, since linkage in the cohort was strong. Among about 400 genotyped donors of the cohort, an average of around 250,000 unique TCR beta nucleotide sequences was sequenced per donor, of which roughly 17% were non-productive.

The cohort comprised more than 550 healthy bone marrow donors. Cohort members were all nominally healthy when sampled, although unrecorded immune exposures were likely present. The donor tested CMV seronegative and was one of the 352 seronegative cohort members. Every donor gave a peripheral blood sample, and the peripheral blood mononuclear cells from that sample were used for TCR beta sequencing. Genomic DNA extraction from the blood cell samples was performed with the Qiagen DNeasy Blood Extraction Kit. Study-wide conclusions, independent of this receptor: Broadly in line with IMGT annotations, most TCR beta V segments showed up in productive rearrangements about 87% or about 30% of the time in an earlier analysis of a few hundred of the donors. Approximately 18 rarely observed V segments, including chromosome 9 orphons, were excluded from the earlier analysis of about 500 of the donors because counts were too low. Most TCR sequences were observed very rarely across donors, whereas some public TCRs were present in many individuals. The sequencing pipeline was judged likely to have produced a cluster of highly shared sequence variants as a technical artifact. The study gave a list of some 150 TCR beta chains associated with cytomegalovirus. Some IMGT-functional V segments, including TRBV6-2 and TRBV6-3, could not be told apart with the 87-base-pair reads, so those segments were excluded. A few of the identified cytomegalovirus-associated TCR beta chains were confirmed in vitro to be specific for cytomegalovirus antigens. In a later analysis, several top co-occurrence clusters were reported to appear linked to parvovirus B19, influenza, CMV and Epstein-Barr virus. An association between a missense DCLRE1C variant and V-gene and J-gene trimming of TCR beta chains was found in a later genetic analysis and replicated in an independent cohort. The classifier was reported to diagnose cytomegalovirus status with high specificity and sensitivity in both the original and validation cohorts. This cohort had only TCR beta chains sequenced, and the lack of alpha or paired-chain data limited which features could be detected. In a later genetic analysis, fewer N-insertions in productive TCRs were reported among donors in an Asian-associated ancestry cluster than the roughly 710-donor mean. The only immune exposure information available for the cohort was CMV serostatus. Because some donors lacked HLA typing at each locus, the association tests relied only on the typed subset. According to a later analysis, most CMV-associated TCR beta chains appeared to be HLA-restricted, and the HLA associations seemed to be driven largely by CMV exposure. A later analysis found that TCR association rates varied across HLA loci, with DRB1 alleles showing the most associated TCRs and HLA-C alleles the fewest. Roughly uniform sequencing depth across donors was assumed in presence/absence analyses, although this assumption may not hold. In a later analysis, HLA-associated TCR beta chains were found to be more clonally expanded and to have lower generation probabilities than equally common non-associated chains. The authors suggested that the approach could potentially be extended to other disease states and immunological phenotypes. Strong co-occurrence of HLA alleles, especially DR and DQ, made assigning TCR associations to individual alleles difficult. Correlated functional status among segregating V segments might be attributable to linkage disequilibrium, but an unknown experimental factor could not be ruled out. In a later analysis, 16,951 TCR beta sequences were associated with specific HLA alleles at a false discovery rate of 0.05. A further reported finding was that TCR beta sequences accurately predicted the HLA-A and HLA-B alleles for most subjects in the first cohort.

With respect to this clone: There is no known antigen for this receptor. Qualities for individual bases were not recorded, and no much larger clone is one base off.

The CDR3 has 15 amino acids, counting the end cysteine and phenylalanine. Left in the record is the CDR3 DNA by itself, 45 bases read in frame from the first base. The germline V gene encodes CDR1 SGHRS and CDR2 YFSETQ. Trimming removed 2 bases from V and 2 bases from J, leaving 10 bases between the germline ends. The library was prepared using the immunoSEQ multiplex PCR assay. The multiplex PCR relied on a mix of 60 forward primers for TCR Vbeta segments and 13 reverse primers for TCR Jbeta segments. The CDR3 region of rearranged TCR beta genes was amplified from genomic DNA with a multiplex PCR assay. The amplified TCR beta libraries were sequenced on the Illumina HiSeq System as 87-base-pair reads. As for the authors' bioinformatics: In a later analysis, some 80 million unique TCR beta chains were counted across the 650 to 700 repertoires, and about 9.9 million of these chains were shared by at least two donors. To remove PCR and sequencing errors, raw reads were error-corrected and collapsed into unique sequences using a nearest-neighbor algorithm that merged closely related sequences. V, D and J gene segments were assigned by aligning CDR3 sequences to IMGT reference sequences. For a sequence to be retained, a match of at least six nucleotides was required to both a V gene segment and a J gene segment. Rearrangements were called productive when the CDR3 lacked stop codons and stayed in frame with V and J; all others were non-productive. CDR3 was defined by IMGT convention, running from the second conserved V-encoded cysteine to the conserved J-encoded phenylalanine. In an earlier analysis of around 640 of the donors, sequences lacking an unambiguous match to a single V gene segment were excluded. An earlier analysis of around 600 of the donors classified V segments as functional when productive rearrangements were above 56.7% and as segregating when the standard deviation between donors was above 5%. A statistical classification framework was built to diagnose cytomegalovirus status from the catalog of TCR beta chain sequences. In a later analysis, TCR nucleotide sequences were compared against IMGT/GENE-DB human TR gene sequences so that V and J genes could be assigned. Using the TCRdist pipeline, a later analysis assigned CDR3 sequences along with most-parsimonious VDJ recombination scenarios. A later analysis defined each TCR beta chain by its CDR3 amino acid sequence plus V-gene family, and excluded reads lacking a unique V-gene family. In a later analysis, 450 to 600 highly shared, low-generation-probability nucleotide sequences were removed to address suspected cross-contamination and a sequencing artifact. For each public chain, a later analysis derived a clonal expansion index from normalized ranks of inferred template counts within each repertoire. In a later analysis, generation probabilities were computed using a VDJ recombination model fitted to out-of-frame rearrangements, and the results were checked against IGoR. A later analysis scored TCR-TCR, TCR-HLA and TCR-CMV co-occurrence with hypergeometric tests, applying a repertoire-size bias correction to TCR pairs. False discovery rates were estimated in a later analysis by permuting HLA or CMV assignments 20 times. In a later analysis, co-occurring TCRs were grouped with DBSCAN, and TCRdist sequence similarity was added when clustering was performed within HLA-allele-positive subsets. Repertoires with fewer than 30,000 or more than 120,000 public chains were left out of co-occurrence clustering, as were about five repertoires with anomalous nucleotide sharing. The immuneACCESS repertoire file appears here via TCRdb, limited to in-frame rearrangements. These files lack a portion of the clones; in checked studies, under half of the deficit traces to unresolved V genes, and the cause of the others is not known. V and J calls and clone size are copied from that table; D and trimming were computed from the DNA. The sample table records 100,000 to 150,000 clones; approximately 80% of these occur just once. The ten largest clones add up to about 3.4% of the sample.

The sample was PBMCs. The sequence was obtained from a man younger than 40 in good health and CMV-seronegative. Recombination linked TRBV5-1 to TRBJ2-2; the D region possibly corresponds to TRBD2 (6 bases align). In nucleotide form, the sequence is TGCGCCAGCAGCTTTTGGGGGGATAACACCGGGGAGCTGTTTTTT. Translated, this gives CASSFWGDNTGELFF.